A selection of T cell receptor beta chains follows, all from one sample in a study of blood T cell repertoires in COVID-19. The protocol was immunoSEQ multiplex PCR, while the TCRdb copy is restricted to in-frame clones and leaves out a portion. Of roughly 130,000 clones in the sample, under 95% are singletons; the top ten hold roughly 5%. The sample taken for sequencing was peripheral blood. The receptor source for this set is a man between 60 and 75 years old with COVID-19, enrolled during active disease. The CDR3 runs from the conserved cysteine through the conserved F or W. The order of the fields is clone size, D gene, J gene, V gene, CDR3 DNA, CDR3 protein. A D gene is named only where the DNA matches it firmly. Size values are once, few and many counts, or a class for expanded clones, and some rows have none.

abundance: NA; d_gene: NA; j_gene: TRBJ1-1; v_gene: TRBV6-6; CDR3nt: TGTGCCAGCAGTTTAAGGGGTAGGGACACTGAAGCTTTCTTT; CDR3aa: CASSLRGRDTEAFF
abundance: NA; d_gene: TRBD2; j_gene: TRBJ2-7; v_gene: TRBV10-3; CDR3nt: TGTGCCATCAAAGAGGCGGGAGAGATGGGGGACGAGCAGTACTTC; CDR3aa: CAIKEAGEMGDEQYF
abundance: NA; d_gene: TRBD1; j_gene: TRBJ1-1; v_gene: TRBV7-8; CDR3nt: TGTGCCAGCAGGAATGAAAGGGACAGAATGAACACTGAAGCTTTCTTT; CDR3aa: CASRNERDRMNTEAFF
abundance: NA; d_gene: NA; j_gene: TRBJ2-5; v_gene: TRBV5-5; CDR3nt: TGTGCCAGCAGCTTCATCACAGCCCAAGAGACCCAGTACTTC; CDR3aa: CASSFITAQETQYF
abundance: once; d_gene: NA; j_gene: TRBJ2-1; v_gene: TRBV12-3/TRBV12-4; CDR3nt: TGTGCCACTCGACGTAGGGGCAATGAGCAGTTCTTC; CDR3aa: CATRRRGNEQFF
abundance: NA; d_gene: TRBD2; j_gene: TRBJ2-3; v_gene: TRBV6-2/TRBV6-3; CDR3nt: TGTGCCAGCAGCGATTCGACGGGAGGACTAGCGGGAGAAATAGATACGCAGTATTTT; CDR3aa: CASSDSTGGLAGEIDTQYF
abundance: once; d_gene: TRBD1; j_gene: TRBJ1-2; v_gene: TRBV5-5; CDR3nt: TGTGCCAGCAGCTTGGGAGGGACAGGGGGCAACTATGGCTACACCTTC; CDR3aa: CASSLGGTGGNYGYTF
abundance: NA; d_gene: TRBD2; j_gene: TRBJ2-1; v_gene: TRBV7-9; CDR3nt: TGTGCCAGCAGCTTGAGGACTAGCGGGTACAATGAGCAGTTCTTC; CDR3aa: CASSLRTSGYNEQFF
abundance: NA; d_gene: NA; j_gene: TRBJ1-5; v_gene: TRBV4-1; CDR3nt: TGCGCCAGCAGCCAAGAGGTGACAGGCGATCAGCCCCAGCATTTT; CDR3aa: CASSQEVTGDQPQHF
abundance: NA; d_gene: NA; j_gene: TRBJ1-1; v_gene: TRBV18; CDR3nt: TGTGCCAGCTCACCACCTAACGGTGGGAGTGAAGCTTTCTTT; CDR3aa: CASSPPNGGSEAFF
abundance: NA; d_gene: NA; j_gene: TRBJ1-5; v_gene: TRBV3-1/TRBV3-2; CDR3nt: TGTGCCAGCAGCCAAGATACTACTCAGCCCCAGCATTTT; CDR3aa: CASSQDTTQPQHF
abundance: NA; d_gene: TRBD1; j_gene: TRBJ1-1; v_gene: TRBV25-1; CDR3nt: TGTGCCAGCAGTAGACAGGGCACCCCTGAAGCTTTCTTT; CDR3aa: CASSRQGTPEAFF
abundance: NA; d_gene: NA; j_gene: TRBJ2-7; v_gene: TRBV5-4; CDR3nt: TGTGCCAGCAGCTTGGCTCCCTCCTACGAGCAGTACTTC; CDR3aa: CASSLAPSYEQYF
abundance: NA; d_gene: NA; j_gene: TRBJ1-5; v_gene: TRBV5-1; CDR3nt: TGCGCCAGCAGCTTGGCCGCGGGTCAGCCCCAGCATTTT; CDR3aa: CASSLAAGQPQHF
abundance: NA; d_gene: NA; j_gene: TRBJ2-1; v_gene: TRBV5-1; CDR3nt: TGCGCCAGCAGCCCATCCTCCGGCTACAATGAGCAGTTCTTC; CDR3aa: CASSPSSGYNEQFF
abundance: NA; d_gene: NA; j_gene: TRBJ1-5; v_gene: TRBV28; CDR3nt: TGTGCCAGCAGTTTGGGGGGTAACAATCAGCCCCAGCATTTT; CDR3aa: CASSLGGNNQPQHF
abundance: NA; d_gene: NA; j_gene: TRBJ2-1; v_gene: TRBV6-6; CDR3nt: TGTGCCAGCAGTCGCCACGGACTTCGCGCCGGACCCAATGAGCAGTTCTTC; CDR3aa: CASSRHGLRAGPNEQFF
abundance: NA; d_gene: NA; j_gene: TRBJ2-7; v_gene: TRBV28; CDR3nt: TGTGCCAGCAGTTTACTTACGGACGAGCAGTACTTC; CDR3aa: CASSLLTDEQYF
abundance: NA; d_gene: NA; j_gene: TRBJ2-5; v_gene: TRBV18; CDR3nt: TGTGCCAGCTCGTCCGAGAGGACTTCTGAGGTGACCCAGTACTTC; CDR3aa: CASSSERTSEVTQYF
abundance: once; d_gene: NA; j_gene: TRBJ2-7; v_gene: TRBV4-1; CDR3nt: TGCGCCAGCAGCCAATTACTTCAGGGAATCGGGGAGCAGTACTTC; CDR3aa: CASSQLLQGIGEQYF
abundance: NA; d_gene: NA; j_gene: TRBJ1-1; v_gene: TRBV2; CDR3nt: TGTGCCAGCAGTACAGGGCCGAACACTGAAGCTTTCTTT; CDR3aa: CASSTGPNTEAFF
abundance: once; d_gene: NA; j_gene: TRBJ2-7; v_gene: TRBV10-1; CDR3nt: TGCGCCAGCAGTGAAGACAGGCCTTGGGACGAGCAGTACTTC; CDR3aa: CASSEDRPWDEQYF
abundance: few; d_gene: TRBD2; j_gene: TRBJ2-3; v_gene: TRBV28; CDR3nt: TGTGCCAGCAGCTACCCGGGACTAGCGGGATTCACAGATACGCAGTATTTT; CDR3aa: CASSYPGLAGFTDTQYF
abundance: NA; d_gene: NA; j_gene: TRBJ1-1; v_gene: TRBV7-2; CDR3nt: TGTGCCAGCAGCTTAGGTGGCGAGGAGAACACTGAAGCTTTCTTT; CDR3aa: CASSLGGEENTEAFF
abundance: NA; d_gene: NA; j_gene: TRBJ2-1; v_gene: TRBV18; CDR3nt: TGTGCCAGCTCACCACTCCCTTACGAGGGCGATGAGCAGTTCTTC; CDR3aa: CASSPLPYEGDEQFF
abundance: NA; d_gene: TRBD2; j_gene: TRBJ2-1; v_gene: TRBV27; CDR3nt: TGTGCCAGCACCACTAGCGGGCCTTACAATGAGCAGTTCTTC; CDR3aa: CASTTSGPYNEQFF
abundance: NA; d_gene: NA; j_gene: TRBJ2-2; v_gene: TRBV9; CDR3nt: TGTGCCAGCAGCGTAGTGGCCGGGGTGGACACCGGGGAGCTGTTTTTT; CDR3aa: CASSVVAGVDTGELFF
abundance: NA; d_gene: TRBD1; j_gene: TRBJ1-1; v_gene: TRBV7-3; CDR3nt: TGTGCCAGCAGCTCGGGGACAGTGGAAGAAGCTTTCTTT; CDR3aa: CASSSGTVEEAFF
abundance: NA; d_gene: TRBD2; j_gene: TRBJ2-1; v_gene: TRBV5-4; CDR3nt: TGTGCCAGCAGCTTGGTGATGGTAGCGGGGGTTTACAATGAGCAGTTCTTC; CDR3aa: CASSLVMVAGVYNEQFF
abundance: NA; d_gene: NA; j_gene: TRBJ2-3; v_gene: TRBV6-2/TRBV6-3; CDR3nt: TGTGCCAGCAGCGACTGGGATACGCAGTATTTT; CDR3aa: CASSDWDTQYF
abundance: NA; d_gene: NA; j_gene: TRBJ2-1; v_gene: TRBV19; CDR3nt: TGTGCCAGTAGTATCTCTAGCAACAATGAGCAGTTCTTC; CDR3aa: CASSISSNNEQFF